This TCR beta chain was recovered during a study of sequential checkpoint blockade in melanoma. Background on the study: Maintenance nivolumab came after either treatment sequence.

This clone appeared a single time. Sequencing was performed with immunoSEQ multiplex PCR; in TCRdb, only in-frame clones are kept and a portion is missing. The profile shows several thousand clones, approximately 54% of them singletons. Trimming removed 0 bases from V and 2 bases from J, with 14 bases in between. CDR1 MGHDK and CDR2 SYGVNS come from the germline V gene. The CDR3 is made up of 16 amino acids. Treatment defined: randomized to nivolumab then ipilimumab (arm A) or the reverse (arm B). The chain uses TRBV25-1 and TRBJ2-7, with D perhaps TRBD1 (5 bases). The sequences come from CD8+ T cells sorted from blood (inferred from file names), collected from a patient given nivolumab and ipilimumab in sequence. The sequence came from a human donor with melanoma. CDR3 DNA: TGTGCCAGCAGTGAATATTGGACAAAGGGGACCTACGAGCAGTACTTC. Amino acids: CASSEYWTKGTYEQYF.